This is a list of T cell receptor beta chains from one sample in a study of cytomegalovirus exposure and HLA in healthy donors. Only in-frame clones appear in the TCRdb table, and some are missing; sequencing was by immunoSEQ multiplex PCR. The sample includes 50,000 or so clones, around 70% of them seen just once. The sequencing sample was made of PBMCs. Receptors were obtained from a man between 18 and 35 years old in good health and CMV-seronegative. The CDR3 runs from the conserved cysteine through the conserved F or W. Each record gives: V gene, clone size, J gene, D gene, CDR3 protein, CDR3 DNA. The D gene is left open where the match is weak. Where a row states a size, it is once, few, many or the class of an expanded clone; other rows omit it.

V: TRBV4-3; size: NA; J: TRBJ2-6; D: NA; CDR3: CASSTRLNSGANVLTF; DNA: TGCGCCAGCAGCACCCGACTGAACTCTGGGGCCAACGTCCTGACTTTC
V: TRBV28; size: NA; J: TRBJ1-2; D: NA; CDR3: CATTLRVAYGYTF; DNA: TGTGCCACCACATTGAGGGTAGCCTATGGCTACACCTTC
V: TRBV9; size: NA; J: TRBJ2-7; D: TRBD2; CDR3: CASSEAGGGTYEQYF; DNA: TGTGCCAGCAGCGAGGCGGGGGGAGGAACCTACGAGCAGTACTTC
V: TRBV6-5; size: NA; J: TRBJ2-1; D: TRBD1; CDR3: CASSVQGLHEQFF; DNA: TGTGCCAGCAGTGTACAGGGGCTTCATGAGCAGTTCTTC
V: TRBV28; size: NA; J: TRBJ1-1; D: NA; CDR3: CASSLDRFGGKAFF; DNA: TGTGCCAGCAGTCTTGACCGTTTTGGGGGGAAAGCTTTCTTT
V: TRBV7-9; size: few; J: TRBJ1-5; D: TRBD1; CDR3: CASSSTGVAGQPQHF; DNA: TGTGCCAGCAGCTCGACAGGGGTAGCGGGTCAGCCCCAGCATTTT
V: TRBV9; size: NA; J: TRBJ2-3; D: NA; CDR3: CASSFSGTSTDTQYF; DNA: TGTGCCAGCAGCTTTTCCGGGACTAGCACAGATACGCAGTATTTT
V: TRBV5-4; size: NA; J: TRBJ1-2; D: TRBD1; CDR3: CASTIPGQGSTEGYTF; DNA: TGTGCCAGCACCATCCCGGGACAGGGATCGACGGAAGGCTACACCTTC
V: TRBV4-3; size: few; J: TRBJ1-4; D: NA; CDR3: CASSQDRLPNEKLFF; DNA: TGCGCCAGCAGCCAAGACAGACTCCCGAATGAAAAACTGTTTTTT
V: TRBV13; size: NA; J: TRBJ2-6; D: NA; CDR3: CASRTREISGANVLTF; DNA: TGTGCCAGCCGCACCAGGGAAATCTCTGGGGCCAACGTCCTGACTTTC
V: TRBV6-1; size: NA; J: TRBJ2-7; D: TRBD1; CDR3: CASSETTGTGAYEQYF; DNA: TGTGCCAGCAGTGAAACTACCGGGACAGGGGCCTACGAGCAGTACTTC
V: TRBV30; size: NA; J: TRBJ1-3; D: NA; CDR3: CAWSDEGGIYF; DNA: TGTGCCTGGAGTGACGAGGGTGGGATATATTTT
V: TRBV4-2; size: NA; J: TRBJ1-1; D: TRBD1; CDR3: CASSQFSGTGVGGTEAFF; DNA: TGTGCCAGCAGCCAATTCTCCGGGACAGGGGTCGGTGGCACTGAAGCTTTCTTT
V: TRBV30; size: NA; J: TRBJ1-1; D: NA; CDR3: CAWRQNTEAFF; DNA: TGTGCCTGGAGACAGAACACTGAAGCTTTCTTT
V: TRBV20-1; size: NA; J: TRBJ2-7; D: NA; CDR3: CSARPLYEQYF; DNA: TGCAGTGCTAGACCCCTATACGAGCAGTACTTC
V: TRBV10-2; size: NA; J: TRBJ2-7; D: NA; CDR3: CASSSTGTEQYF; DNA: TGCGCCAGCAGCTCAACAGGGACCGAGCAGTACTTC
V: TRBV19; size: few; J: TRBJ1-6; D: TRBD1; CDR3: CASTLDRGTSPLHF; DNA: TGTGCCAGTACCTTAGACAGGGGGACTTCACCCCTCCACTTT
V: TRBV28; size: NA; J: TRBJ1-1; D: TRBD1; CDR3: CASSPLKGAYEAFF; DNA: TGTGCCAGCAGCCCACTTAAGGGGGCCTATGAAGCTTTCTTT
V: TRBV6-5; size: NA; J: TRBJ2-5; D: NA; CDR3: CASRGSSSWEETQYF; DNA: TGTGCCAGCAGGGGGAGCTCATCATGGGAAGAGACCCAGTACTTC
V: TRBV29-1; size: once; J: TRBJ1-4; D: NA; CDR3: CSVSQGGMEKLFF; DNA: TGCAGCGTCTCACAGGGTGGGATGGAAAAACTGTTTTTT
V: TRBV29-1; size: NA; J: TRBJ1-2; D: NA; CDR3: CSVENPGKRAAF; DNA: TGCAGCGTTGAGAATCCCGGGAAGAGGGCAGCCTTC
V: TRBV25-1; size: NA; J: TRBJ2-5; D: NA; CDR3: CASSDPRLPRETQYF; DNA: TGTGCCAGCAGTGATCCCCGACTCCCGCGGGAGACCCAGTACTTC
V: TRBV28; size: NA; J: TRBJ1-5; D: TRBD1; CDR3: CASSPQGASQPQHF; DNA: TGTGCCAGCAGTCCTCAGGGGGCATCCCAGCCCCAGCATTTT
V: TRBV6-5; size: NA; J: TRBJ1-1; D: TRBD1; CDR3: CASSKDRGNTEAFF; DNA: TGTGCCAGCAGTAAGGACAGGGGAAACACTGAAGCTTTCTTT
V: TRBV4-3; size: NA; J: TRBJ1-4; D: TRBD1; CDR3: CASSQGFQGANEKLFF; DNA: TGCGCCAGCAGCCAAGGATTTCAGGGGGCGAACGAAAAACTGTTTTTT
V: TRBV30; size: once; J: TRBJ2-1; D: TRBD1; CDR3: CAWSVPLPNLDREDNEQFF; DNA: TGTGCCTGGAGTGTACCTCTCCCGAACTTGGACAGGGAGGACAATGAGCAGTTCTTC